The clone carrying this TCR beta chain was recorded many times. Its antigen is unidentified. The data were produced by immunoSEQ multiplex PCR, yet TCRdb's version contains in-frame clones alone and is incomplete. The sample holds some 2 million clones, roughly 94% seen once. Germline V gives CDR1 LGHNA, CDR2 YSLEER. J gave up 7 bases and V 0 bases, and 4 bases lay outside the gene matches. The CDR3 length is 15 residues. The record originates from a study of shared clonotypes between healthy human individuals. Overall study results and limits: Unshared clonotypes carried lower generation probabilities than those common to all four donors.

The rearrangement links TRBV4-3 to TRBJ2-2, with 8 bases matching TRBD2. This receptor was identified in a man younger than 35 in good health. The sequenced sample was naive CD4+ T cells sorted from blood. Subset given: CD45RA+ positively selected. CDR3 residues: CASSQDVTSVGELFF. DNA for the CDR3: TGCGCCAGCAGCCAAGATGTGACTAGCGTCGGGGAGCTGTTTTTT.